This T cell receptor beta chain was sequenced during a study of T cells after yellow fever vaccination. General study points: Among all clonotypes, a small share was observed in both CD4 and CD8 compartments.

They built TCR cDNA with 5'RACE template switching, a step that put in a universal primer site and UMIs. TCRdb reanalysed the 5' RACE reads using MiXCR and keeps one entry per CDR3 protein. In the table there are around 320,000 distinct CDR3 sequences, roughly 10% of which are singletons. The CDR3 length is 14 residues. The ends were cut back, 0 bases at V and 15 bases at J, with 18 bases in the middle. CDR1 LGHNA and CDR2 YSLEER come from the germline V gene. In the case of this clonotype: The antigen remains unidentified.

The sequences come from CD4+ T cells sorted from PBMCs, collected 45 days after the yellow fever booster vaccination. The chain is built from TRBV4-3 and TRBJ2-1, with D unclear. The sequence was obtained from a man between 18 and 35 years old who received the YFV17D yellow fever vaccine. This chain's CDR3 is CASSQDARTGRAFF. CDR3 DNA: TGCGCCAGCAGCCAAGACGCCCGAACCGGGCGAGCGTTCTTC.